A single sample is the source of the 13 T cell receptor beta chains below, sequenced in a study of Graves' ophthalmopathy and Graves' hyperthyroidism. The authors amplified TCR beta CDR3 regions, and they did so from RNA transcripts for repertoire sequencing. An initial RT-PCR round employing HTBI primers preceded a second-round multiplex PCR. TCRdb re-derived calls from the multiplex PCR reads in MiXCR, one entry per CDR3 protein. The sample yields roughly 1.1 million distinct CDR3 sequences, about 35% seen once. Sequencing was done on a sample of peripheral blood or thyroid tissue (not recorded which). Every receptor here comes from an adult man with Graves' hyperthyroidism.

J is TRBJ2-7 and V is TRBV7-2, with 7 nucleotides matching TRBD1. V gave up 5 bases and J gave up 4 bases; unmatched junction bases: 11. The CDR3 extends over 15 amino acids. CDR1 is SGHTA and CDR2 is FQGNSA in the germline V gene. CDR3 DNA: TGTGCCAGCAGCGCCACAGGGGCGGGTGATTACGAGCAGTACTTC. This encodes CASSATGAGDYEQYF.

This sequence joins TRBV2 and TRBJ1-1, with 7 nucleotides matching TRBD1. The germline CDR1 and CDR2 sequences are SNHLY and FYNNEI. The CDR3 is 10 amino acids. Unmatched junction bases numbered 10, after V lost 10 bases and J lost 14 bases. The CDR3 spells CAKPGQTPFF. For the CDR3, the DNA is TGTGCCAAGCCGGGACAGACGCCGTTCTTT.

Concerning this clonotype: At one boundary the junction diverges from the germline segment, which might be a read error. The rearrangement links TRBV27 to TRBJ2-6; D unclear. Germline CDR1 reads MNHEY; CDR2 reads SMNVEV (reference sequence). The CDR3 extends over 15 amino acids. CDR3 region: CTSSPRRSGANVLTF. The CDR3 bases are TGTACCAGCAGTCCCCGTCGTTCTGGGGCCAACGTCCTGACTTTC.

The CDR3, as DNA: TGTGCCAGCAGCACGGCAAGCGGGACAGAAAATTCACCCCTCCACTTT. Translating gives CASSTASGTENSPLHF. V usage is TRBV7-2 and J usage is TRBJ1-6, with 7 bases matching TRBD1. The CDR3 length is 16 residues. Trimming at V came to 5 bases and at J to 7 bases, leaving 11 bases not matched to a gene. CDR1 is SGHTA, CDR2 FQGNSA, per germline.

Only one count was recorded for this clonotype. The chain is built from TRBV7-2 and TRBJ1-2; 11 bases are a match to TRBD1. V shed 1 base and J 3 bases; nucleotides not matched to a gene: 4. This CDR3 has 16 residues. Per germline, CDR1 SGHTA and CDR2 FQGNSA. The CDR3 DNA sequence: TGTGCCAGCAGCTTAGTTGGGACAGGGGGTGACTATGGCTACACCTTC. Its protein product is CASSLVGTGGDYGYTF.

This clonotype was counted ten times or more. The V call is TRBV7-9, the J call TRBJ2-7, with 9 positions matching TRBD2. From germline, CDR1 is SEHNR and CDR2 FQNEAQ (reference sequence). Losses at the gene ends were 0 bases for V and 2 bases for J; bases not matched to a gene: 5. The CDR3 has 16 amino acids. As DNA, the CDR3 is TGTGCCAGCAGCTTAGCTTCGGCTAGCGGGACCTACGAGCAGTACTTC. This codes for CASSLASASGTYEQYF.

There are a few counts of this clonotype. The chain combines TRBV28 with TRBJ1-4; TRBD1 is a possible D gene (5 bases). V shed 5 bases and J shed 7 bases, with 14 bases lying between them. Germline values: CDR1 MDHEN, CDR2 SYDVKM. The length of the CDR3 is 14 residues. The CDR3 nucleotides read TGTGCCAGCAGTGCAACAGGAGTGGTTGAAAAACTGTTTTTT. This sequence encodes CASSATGVVEKLFF.

The chain joins TRBV20-1 to TRBJ2-7; TRBD2 matches 11 bases. V lost 3 bases and J lost 4; bases outside the gene matches: 2. Germline values: CDR1 DFQATT, CDR2 SNEGSKA (reference sequence). CDR3 length equals 13 residues. The CDR3, as DNA: TGCAGTGCTAGCAGGACTAGCGGGTACGAGCAGTACTTC. This encodes CSASRTSGYEQYF.

J is TRBJ2-5 and V is TRBV7-9, with D possibly matching TRBD2 (6 bases). Deletions cut 5 bases from V and 2 bases from J, with 9 bases between. The germline gives CDR1 SEHNR, CDR2 FQNEAQ (reference sequence). CDR3 size: 13 residues. CDR3 amino acids: CASSQRVQETQYF. The CDR3 DNA reads as TGTGCCAGCAGCCAGCGGGTGCAAGAGACCCAGTACTTC.

This clonotype has just one count. A much bigger clone sits one base away, suggesting this may be a read error. The rearrangement joins TRBV29-1 to TRBJ1-2; D might be TRBD1 (6 bases). Trimming took 4 bases from V and 4 from J, leaving 19 bases between them. The germline V gene encodes CDR1 SQVTM and CDR2 ANQGSEA. This CDR3 is 15 amino acids long. CDR3 sequence: CSVADGSTGSYGYTF. The CDR3 region has the DNA TGCAGCGTTGCAGATGGGAGTACAGGGAGCTATGGCTACACCTTC. Combining the CDR3 with reference TRBV29-1 and TRBJ1-2 gives the whole variable domain SAVISQKPSRDICQRGTSLTIQCQVDSQVTMMFWYRQQPGQSLTLIATANQGSEATYESGFVIDKFPISRPNLTFSTLTVSNMSPEDSSIYLCSVADGSTGSYGYTFGSGTRLTVV.

This clonotype was recorded a few times. V gene TRBV7-9 combines with J gene TRBJ1-5, with 11 bases that match TRBD1. Germline V gene data show CDR1 as SEHNR and CDR2 as FQNEAQ (reference sequence). The CDR3 runs to 16 residues. J was trimmed by 1 base and V by 3 bases; bases with no gene match: 2. CDR3 nucleotides: TGTGCCAGCAGCTTGGACAGGGGGCGAAGCAATCAGCCCCAGCATTTT. It yields the protein CASSLDRGRSNQPQHF.

Many counts were recorded for this clonotype. V is TRBV2 and J is TRBJ1-1; possible D gene TRBD1, 5 bases. Trimming took 7 bases from V and 1 from J, leaving 10 bases between them. This CDR3 has 13 amino acids. Germline V gene data show CDR1 as SNHLY and CDR2 as FYNNEI. The CDR3, as DNA: TGTGCCAGCACGGGACTTTCGAACACTGAAGCTTTCTTT. Protein: CASTGLSNTEAFF.

Points on this clonotype: One end of the junction does not line up with germline, which may come from a read error. The chain links TRBV11-2 to TRBJ2-2, with D possibly being TRBD2 (5 bases). Germline lookup yields CDR1 SGHAT and CDR2 FQNNGV. The CDR3 loop spans 12 amino acids. CDR3 DNA: TGCGCCAGCAGCTTTAATTCCGGGGAGCTGCTTTTT. Protein product: CASSFNSGELLF. The full variable domain, rest sourced from reference TRBV11-2 and TRBJ2-2, is EAGVAQSPRYKIIEKRQSVAFWCNPISGHATLYWYQQILGQGPKLLIQFQNNGVVDDSQLPKDRFSAERLKGVDSTLKIQPAKLEDSAVYLCASSFNSGELLFGEGSRLTVL.